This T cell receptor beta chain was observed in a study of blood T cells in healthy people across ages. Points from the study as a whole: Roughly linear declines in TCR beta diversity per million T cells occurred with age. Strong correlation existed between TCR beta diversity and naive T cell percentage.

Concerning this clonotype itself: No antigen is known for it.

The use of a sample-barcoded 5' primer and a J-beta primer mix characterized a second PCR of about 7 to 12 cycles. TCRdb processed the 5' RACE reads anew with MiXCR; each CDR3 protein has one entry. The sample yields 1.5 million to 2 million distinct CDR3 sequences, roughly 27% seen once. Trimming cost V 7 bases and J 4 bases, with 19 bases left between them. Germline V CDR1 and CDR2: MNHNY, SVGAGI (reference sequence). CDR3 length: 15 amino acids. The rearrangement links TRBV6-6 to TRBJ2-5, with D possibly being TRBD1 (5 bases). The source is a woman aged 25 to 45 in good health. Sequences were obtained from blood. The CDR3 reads CASNPTGRVRETQYF. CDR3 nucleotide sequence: TGTGCCAGCAACCCTACGGGCAGGGTGAGAGAGACCCAGTACTTC.